The 16 T cell receptor beta chains given below trace back to one sample, sequenced in a study of shared clonotypes between healthy human individuals (dated by TCRdb to about 2020). Libraries were constructed by the immunoSEQ multiplex PCR assay. What TCRdb holds here is the immuneACCESS table cut down to in-frame rearrangements. Part of the clones is not present; checked against another copy, under half of the missing clones reflect an unresolved V gene, and the others are unexplained. The sample profile shows about a million clones; under 80% of them were found once. The ten largest clonotypes hold about 1.5% of the sample. The sequenced sample consisted of memory CD4+ T cells sorted from blood. Interpreted using the paper, the cell subset or site label stands for: CD45RA-negative fraction. The origin of the receptors is a man aged 18 to 35 in good health.

CDR3 sequence reads: CASSGGWAGELFF. For the CDR3, the DNA is TGTGCCAGCAGCGGAGGATGGGCCGGGGAGCTGTTTTTT. The rearrangement joins TRBV6-5 to TRBJ2-2; D perhaps matches TRBD2 (5 bases). CDR1 and CDR2 (germline): MNHEY, SVGAGI. The CDR3 extends over 13 amino acids. The V end was cut by 6 bases, the J end by 6 bases, with 11 bases between.

The chain employs TRBV4-1 and TRBJ2-4, with 8 bases that match TRBD1. V lost 1 base to trimming and J lost 3 bases; unmatched junction nucleotides: 8. Looked up from germline, CDR1 is MGHRA and CDR2 is YSYEKL. CDR3 size: 17 residues. The CDR3 protein is CASSQVGQGAGKNIQYF. The CDR3 DNA sequence: TGCGCCAGCAGCCAAGTGGGGCAGGGGGCTGGCAAAAACATTCAGTACTTC.

This clone occurred a few times. V is TRBV7-2 and J is TRBJ2-5, with a possible D match to TRBD2 (6 bases). V shed 6 bases and J shed 1 base, with 18 bases lying between them. Germline CDR1 reads SGHTA; CDR2 reads FQGNSA. The CDR3 contains 16 residues. The CDR3 DNA reads TGTGCCAGCAGGCGCTGGGGGAGGACGATCCAAGAGACCCAGTACTTC. The encoded protein is CASRRWGRTIQETQYF.

This clone was observed a few times. V gene TRBV10-1 combines with J gene TRBJ1-5, with 8 bases identical to TRBD1. Trimming removed 3 bases from V and 7 bases from J; junction bases left unmatched: 5. Germline V gene lookup returns CDR1 WNHNN and CDR2 SYGVQD (reference sequence). The CDR3 is 14 residues long. CDR3 sequence (DNA): TGCGCCAGCAGTGAACAGGGGGTTAGCCAGCCCCAGCATTTT. Its protein is CASSEQGVSQPQHF.

As DNA, the CDR3 is TGTGCCAGCAGTTTGCGATGGGGGGCCGGCAATGAGCAGTTCTTC. The encoded protein is CASSLRWGAGNEQFF. The chain couples TRBV28 to TRBJ2-1; the D gene could be TRBD1 or TRBD2 (6 bases each). Germline CDR1 reads MDHEN; CDR2 reads SYDVKM. The CDR3 has 15 amino acids. V dropped 3 bases and J dropped 6 bases, with 15 bases sitting between them. Based on the CDR3 plus reference TRBV28 and TRBJ2-1, the full variable domain is DVKVTQSSRYLVKRTGEKVFLECVQDMDHENMFWYRQDPGLGLRLIYFSYDVKMKEKGDIPEGYSVSREKKERFSLILESASTNQTSMYLCASSLRWGAGNEQFFGPGTRLTVL.

This clone turned up a few times. V and J are TRBV30 and TRBJ1-3, with TRBD1 matching 7 bases. The V gene's germline CDR1 is GTSNPN and CDR2 SVGIG (reference sequence). J was trimmed by 2 bases and V by 1 base; bases with no gene match: 8. The CDR3 loop spans 16 amino acids. The CDR3 loop is CAWSDSGGYAGNTIYF. DNA of the CDR3: TGTGCCTGGAGTGATTCAGGGGGGTACGCTGGAAACACCATATATTTT.

The rearrangement joins TRBV11-3 to TRBJ1-1; TRBD1 aligns across 8 bases. CDR1 is SGHNT and CDR2 is YENEEA in the germline V gene. CDR3 length: 15 residues. V was clipped by 5 bases and J by 3 bases; unmatched bases: 8. The CDR3 DNA sequence: TGTGCCAGCAGCAACCAACAGGGGGGGGACACTGAAGCTTTCTTT. It encodes CASSNQQGGDTEAFF.

This clone was observed a handful of times. This chain connects TRBV15 to TRBJ1-5; D may be TRBD1 (6 bases). V lost 8 bases and J 2 bases, leaving 10 bases between the germline ends. There are 13 residues in the CDR3. CDR1 and CDR2 from the germline V gene are LNHNV and YYDKDF (reference sequence). The CDR3 sequence: CATAGGGNQPQHF. Written as DNA, the CDR3 is TGTGCCACCGCTGGGGGCGGCAATCAGCCCCAGCATTTT.

This sequence joins TRBV4-1 and TRBJ2-1; 7 bases map to TRBD2. CDR1 is MGHRA, CDR2 YSYEKL, per germline. After removal of 3 bases from V and 2 bases from J, the junction contained 4 bases not matched to a gene. The CDR3 length is 15 residues. The CDR3 nucleotides read TGCGCCAGCAGCCAGGGAACTAGCGCCTACAATGAGCAGTTCTTC. Translation gives CASSQGTSAYNEQFF.

In its sample, this clone was seen a few times. CDR3 nucleotides: TGTGCCTGGAGAGACCGACGAGGAGGAAACACCATATATTTT. Translating gives CAWRDRRGGNTIYF. The chain carries TRBV30 and TRBJ1-3; D unclear. Germline CDR1 is GTSNPN and CDR2 is SVGIG (reference sequence). Trimming shortened V by 3 bases and J by 4 bases, and 13 bases separated the two germline ends. The CDR3 covers 14 residues.

The genes are TRBV4-3 and TRBJ2-2; 7 bases are shared with TRBD1. Germline loops: CDR1 LGHNA, CDR2 YSLEER. The CDR3 has 15 residues. With V trimmed by 5 bases and J by 5 bases, 8 bases remained unmatched. In DNA form, the CDR3 reads TGCGCCAGCAGCTTCCGGACAGGCGGGACCGGGGAGCTGTTTTTT. Its protein is CASSFRTGGTGELFF.

The chain uses TRBV28 and TRBJ2-3; D possibly matches TRBD1 or TRBD2 (5 bases each). CDR3 size: 14 residues. CDR1 and CDR2 from the germline V gene are MDHEN and SYDVKM. V was cut by 3 bases and J by 4 bases, with 11 bases left in between. This chain's CDR3 is CASSLGEPPDTQYF. CDR3 coding DNA: TGTGCCAGCAGTTTGGGGGAACCCCCAGATACGCAGTATTTT.

The chain uses TRBV28 and TRBJ1-2, with 8 bases aligning to TRBD1. This CDR3 spans 13 amino acids. In germline, CDR1 is MDHEN, CDR2 SYDVKM. V shed 6 bases, J shed 6 bases, and the junction held 6 bases outside the gene matches. Here the CDR3 reads CASSRTGRNGYTF. The CDR3 coding sequence is TGTGCCAGCAGCAGGACAGGGAGAAATGGCTACACCTTC.

This rearrangement joins TRBV28 to TRBJ2-7, with a weak D call TRBD1 (6 bases). This CDR3 has 17 residues. Trimming shortened V by 1 base and J by 0 bases, and 16 bases separated the two germline ends. The germline CDR1 and CDR2 sequences are MDHEN and SYDVKM. The CDR3 nucleotides are TGTGCCAGCAGTTTATCAACAGGGTCGGGGAGCTCCTACGAGCAGTACTTC. This sequence encodes CASSLSTGSGSSYEQYF.

The rearrangement links TRBV7-8 to TRBJ2-7; no definite D call. The V gene lost 4 bases and the J gene lost 3 bases, with 16 bases spanning the gap. The CDR3 extends over 15 amino acids. Germline V gene data show CDR1 as SGHVS and CDR2 as FQNEAQ. CDR3 in amino acids: CASSSGPRLGYEQYF. CDR3 DNA: TGTGCCAGCAGCTCCGGCCCCCGGCTGGGCTACGAGCAGTACTTC.

The chain recombines TRBV6-5 with TRBJ1-5; no clear D. This CDR3 is 13 amino acids long. Germline loops: CDR1 MNHEY, CDR2 SVGAGI. Trimming left V 8 bases short and J 4 bases short, with 12 bases between. Here the CDR3 reads CASAGSKNQPQHF. CDR3 in DNA: TGTGCCAGCGCGGGGTCGAAAAATCAGCCCCAGCATTTT.